The TCR beta chain under discussion was sequenced for a study of blood T cell repertoires in COVID-19. Study in general: Donors in the United States, Italy and Spain gave samples during acute or convalescent COVID-19.

Clones were sequenced by immunoSEQ multiplex PCR, and TCRdb holds only the in-frame ones, with some missing. This sample has about 380,000 clones; roughly 91% occur once, and the top ten carry 1.2%. Concerning this clone itself: This sample also contains other DNA sequences that code for the same CDR3.

Germline V gene sequence: CDR1 SGHRS, CDR2 YFSETQ. This CDR3 region has 13 residues. The V gene lost 1 base and the J gene lost 2 bases, with 6 bases spanning the gap. Each participant's cohort was designated according to participant-reported clinical history. The chain has TRBV5-1 and TRBJ1-2; no clear D. Sequenced: PBMCs or T cells enriched from blood (not recorded which). This clonotype was obtained from a woman in her late teens or twenties who had recovered from COVID-19. CDR3 in amino acids: CASSLPGNYGYTF. DNA for the CDR3: TGCGCCAGCAGCTTGCCAGGCAACTATGGCTACACCTTC.